This TCR beta chain was identified in a study of T cells in women clearing cervical HPV infection. Study-level findings and limits: It is unknown whether associations predate infection; no effector/memory or HPV-specific sorting.

Trimming stripped 6 bases from V and 6 bases from J, with 11 bases between. CDR3 size: 12 residues. Germline CDR1 and CDR2: PRHDT and FYEKMQ (reference sequence). Details on this clone: Its target is unknown. The read ends 3 residues before the CDR3 terminus; that terminus is restored from the germline J gene.

Here immunoSEQ multiplex PCR was the method, and the copy in TCRdb shows in-frame clones only, minus some. The sample holds about 12,000 clones. The specimen was blood buffy coat. This TCR derives from a woman aged 18 to 75 with a cervical HPV16 infection that either progressed to CIN3+ or cleared (not recorded which). The chain couples TRBV13 to TRBJ1-1; D may be TRBD1 (5 bases). Incomplete CDR3 DNA: TGTGCCAGCAGTCACAGGATTGCTGAA. Amino acids: CASSHRIAE. The CDR3 in its entirety is CASSHRIAEAFF.